This entry describes one T cell receptor beta chain. This clone occurred once. Its cognate antigen has yet to be identified. Per-nucleotide qualities are absent, and no much larger clonotype sits a single base away. The sample belongs to a study of radiotherapy plus CTLA-4 blockade in lung cancer (dated by TCRdb to 2016 to 2019). Regarding the complete study: Objective responses were observed in 18% of enrolled patients, and disease control was achieved in less than 40%. The study at large found these results: After treatment with radiotherapy and ipilimumab, TCR clones that originated in tumors expanded in peripheral blood. The strongest predictors of response, as reported, were early dynamic changes in blood T cell clones along with a rise in serum interferon-beta after radiation.

The protocol used for the library was the immunoSEQ multiplex PCR assay. In TCRdb, the immuneACCESS table is reduced to in-frame sequences with V and J assigned. These tables do not hold every clone; where another copy was compared, an unresolved V gene accounts for under half, and the others remain unexplained. The sample table shows over 45,000 clones, and 65% to 80% are seen once. 16% of the sample is taken by the ten largest. The study tested focal radiation therapy combined with CTLA-4 blockade (ipilimumab) in patients with chemo-refractory metastatic non-small-cell lung cancer. Trimming costs V 3 bases and J 1 base, and their ends lie 13 bases apart. Including cysteine and phenylalanine, the CDR3 has 15 amino acids. Kept here is only the CDR3 DNA, which spans 45 bases and is read in frame from base 1. Taken from the germline V gene, the CDR1 and CDR2 loops are SGHVS and FNYEAQ.

The receptor was derived from a human donor with non-small cell lung cancer who had a complete response to radiotherapy plus ipilimumab. This sample comprised peripheral blood, obtained from a patient treated with radiotherapy plus ipilimumab. The chain was built from TRBV7-6 and TRBJ2-7; a tentative D match to TRBD2 spans 5 bases. The CDR3 corresponds to CASSLGGRRSYEQYF. The nucleotide sequence reads as follows: TGTGCCAGCAGCTTGGGCGGCCGGAGGTCCTACGAGCAGTACTTC. This CDR3, with the reference TRBV7-6 and TRBJ2-7 proteins standing in past its ends, gives the full variable domain GAGVSQSPRYKVTKRGQDVALRCDPISGHVSLYWYRQALGQGPEFLTYFNYEAQQDKSGLPNDRFSAERPEGSISTLTIQRTEQRDSAMYRCASSLGGRRSYEQYFGPGTRLTVT.